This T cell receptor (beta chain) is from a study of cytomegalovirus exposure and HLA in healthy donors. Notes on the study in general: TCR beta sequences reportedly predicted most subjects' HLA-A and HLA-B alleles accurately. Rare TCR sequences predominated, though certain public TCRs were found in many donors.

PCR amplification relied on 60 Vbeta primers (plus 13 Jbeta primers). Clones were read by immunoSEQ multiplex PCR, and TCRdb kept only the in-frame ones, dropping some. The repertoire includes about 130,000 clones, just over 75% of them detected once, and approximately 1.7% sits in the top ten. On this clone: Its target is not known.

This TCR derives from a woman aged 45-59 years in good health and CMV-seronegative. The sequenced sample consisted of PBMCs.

CDR3 amino acids: CASKASTYEQYF. CDR3 in DNA: TGCGCCAGCAAAGCAAGTACCTACGAGCAGTACTTC. The gene calls are TRBV5-1 and TRBJ2-7; the D is unclear. V lost 6 bases and J lost 2, with 9 bases in between. Per germline, CDR1 SGHRS and CDR2 YFSETQ. The CDR3 has 12 amino acids.